The 6 T cell receptor beta chains reported below all come from one sample, sequenced in a study of shared clonotypes between healthy human individuals. Positively selected for CCR7, the CD45RO-negative cells used as naive CD8 cells excluded terminally differentiated effector memory CD45RA+ cells. Assay used: immunoSEQ multiplex PCR; TCRdb lists only in-frame clones, some missing. Among around 620,000 clones listed, approximately 95% were seen once. Sequencing used naive CD8+ T cells sorted from blood. The receptors here all came from a young woman in good health.

This sequence joins TRBV7-2 and TRBJ1-4; tentatively, D is TRBD1 (6 bases). The CDR3 is made up of 16 amino acids. Germline CDR1 reads SGHTA; CDR2 reads FQGNSA. V gave up 5 bases and J gave up 7 bases, with 20 bases separating them. The CDR3 DNA reads as TGTGCCAGCAGCCCAGGGGCGATGCGGGTTGGTGAAAAACTGTTTTTT. It specifies CASSPGAMRVGEKLFF. The whole variable domain, remainder taken from reference TRBV7-2 and TRBJ1-4, is GAGVSQSPSNKVTEKGKDVELRCDPISGHTALYWYRQSLGQGLEFLIYFQGNSAPDKSGLPSDRFSAERTGGSVSTLTIQRTQQEDSAVYLCASSPGAMRVGEKLFFGSGTQLSVL.

This chain joins TRBV30 and TRBJ1-5; D call uncertain. The V end lost 2 bases, the J end lost 7 bases, and 0 bases lay between the germline ends. CDR1 GTSNPN and CDR2 SVGIG come from the germline V gene (reference sequence). The CDR3 consists of 9 residues. CDR3 protein: CAWSQPQHF. CDR3 DNA sequence: TGTGCCTGGAGTCAGCCCCAGCATTTT.

This chain joins TRBV4-1 and TRBJ1-1; D possibly corresponds to TRBD1 (5 bases). Looked up from germline, CDR1 is MGHRA and CDR2 is YSYEKL. With 1 base removed from V and 10 bases from J, the gap between germline ends came to 22 bases. The CDR3 is made up of 16 amino acids. The DNA for the CDR3 is TGCGCCAGCAGCCAAGCTAGCCGATTCCAGGGAGGTGGAGCTTTCTTT. Its protein product is CASSQASRFQGGGAFF.

This chain uses TRBV7-9 with TRBJ1-2, with unresolved D. There are 14 residues in the CDR3. The germline V and J ends were trimmed by 2 bases and 8 bases, with 15 bases remaining between them. The germline V gene has CDR1 SEHNR and CDR2 FQNEAQ (reference sequence). This CDR3 is CASSLWRVLEGYTF. The CDR3 DNA follows: TGTGCCAGCAGCTTATGGCGGGTACTGGAAGGCTACACCTTC.

The CDR3 DNA reads TGTGCCATACACTCAGGGTCTTATAGCAATCAGCCCCAGCATTTT. This translates into CAIHSGSYSNQPQHF. The chain has TRBV14 and TRBJ1-5; D might be TRBD1 (5 bases). V gave up 10 bases and J gave up 0 bases, with 16 bases separating them. Germline V gene data show CDR1 as SGHDN and CDR2 as FVKESK. This CDR3 has 15 residues.

Points on this clone: Different DNA sequences within this sample yield the same CDR3. This chain joins TRBV29-1 and TRBJ1-2; D is ambiguous. The ends were cut back, 2 bases at V and 1 base at J, with 5 bases in the middle. In germline, CDR1 is SQVTM, CDR2 ANQGSEA. CDR3 length equals 12 residues. The CDR3 region is CSVETDNYGYTF. The CDR3 nucleotides read TGCAGCGTTGAAACAGATAACTATGGCTACACCTTC.